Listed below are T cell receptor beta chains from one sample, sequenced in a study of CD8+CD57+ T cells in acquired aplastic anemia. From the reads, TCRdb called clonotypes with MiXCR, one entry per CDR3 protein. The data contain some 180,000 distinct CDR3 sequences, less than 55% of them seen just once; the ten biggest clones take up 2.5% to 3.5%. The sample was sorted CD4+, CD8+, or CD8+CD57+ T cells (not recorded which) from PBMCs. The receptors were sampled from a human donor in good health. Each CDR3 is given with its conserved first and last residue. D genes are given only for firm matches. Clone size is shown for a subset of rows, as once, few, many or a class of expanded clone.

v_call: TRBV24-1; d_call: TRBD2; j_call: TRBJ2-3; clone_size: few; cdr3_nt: TGTGCCACCAGTGTGGCGCGGGAGGGCCTGGATACGCAGTATTTT; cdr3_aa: CATSVAREGLDTQYF
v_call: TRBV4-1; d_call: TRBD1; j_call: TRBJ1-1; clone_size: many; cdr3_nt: TGCGCCAGCAAGGACAGGGGAGGGTTTGACACTGAAGCTTTCTTT; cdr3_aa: CASKDRGGFDTEAFF
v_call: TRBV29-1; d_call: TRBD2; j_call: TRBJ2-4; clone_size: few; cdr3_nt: TGCAGCGTCGTAGCGGGAACAGCCAAAAACATTCAGTACTTC; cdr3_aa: CSVVAGTAKNIQYF
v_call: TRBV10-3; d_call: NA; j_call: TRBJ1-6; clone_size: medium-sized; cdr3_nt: TGTGCCATCAGGACCCTCGGACCTAATTCACCCCTCCACTTT; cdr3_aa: CAIRTLGPNSPLHF
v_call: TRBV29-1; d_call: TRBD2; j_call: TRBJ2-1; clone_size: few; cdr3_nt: TGCAGCGGCGAAACTAGCGCATACAATGAGCAGTTCTTC; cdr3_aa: CSGETSAYNEQFF
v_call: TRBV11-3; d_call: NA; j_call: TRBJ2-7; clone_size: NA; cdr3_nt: TGTGCCAGCAGCCAAGGTGGGTTCTTTGGCGAGCAGTACTTC; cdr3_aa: CASSQGGFFGEQYF
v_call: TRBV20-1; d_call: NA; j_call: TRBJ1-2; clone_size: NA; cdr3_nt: TGCAGTGCTGACGGTCGGAACATTAACTATGGCTACACCTTC; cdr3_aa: CSADGRNINYGYTF
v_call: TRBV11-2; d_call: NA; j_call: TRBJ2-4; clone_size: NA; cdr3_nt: TGTGCCAGCAGCTTAGAGACTATAGCCAAAAACATTCAGTACTTC; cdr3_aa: CASSLETIAKNIQYF
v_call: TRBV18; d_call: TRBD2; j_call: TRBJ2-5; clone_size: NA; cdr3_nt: TGTGCCAGCTCACCACCGGGAATAGCGGGAGCGCAAGAGACCCAGTACTTC; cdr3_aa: CASSPPGIAGAQETQYF
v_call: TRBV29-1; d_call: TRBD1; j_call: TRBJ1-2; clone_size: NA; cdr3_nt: TGCAGCACCACATCAGGGGGTAATCATGGCTACACCTTC; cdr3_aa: CSTTSGGNHGYTF
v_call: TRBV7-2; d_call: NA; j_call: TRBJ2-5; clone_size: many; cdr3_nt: TGTGCCAGCAGCTTTTCGGCTAGCGAGGAGACCCAGTACTTC; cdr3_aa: CASSFSASEETQYF
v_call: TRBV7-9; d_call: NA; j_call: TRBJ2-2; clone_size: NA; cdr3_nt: TGTGCCAGCACAGGGAACACCGGGGAGCTGTTTTTT; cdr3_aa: CASTGNTGELFF
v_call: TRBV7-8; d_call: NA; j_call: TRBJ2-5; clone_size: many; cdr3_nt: TGTGCCAGCAGCTTAGCGGTCTCCCCCCCCAAAAAGACCCAGTACTTC; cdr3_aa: CASSLAVSPPKKTQYF
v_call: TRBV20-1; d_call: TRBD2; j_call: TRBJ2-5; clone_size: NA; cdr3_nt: TGCAGCAAGATGTCGGGGGGGAAAGAGACCCAGTACTTC; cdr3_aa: CSKMSGGKETQYF
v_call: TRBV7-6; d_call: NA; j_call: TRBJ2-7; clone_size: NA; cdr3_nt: TGTGCCAGCAGCTTAGTCGGCAGGGCCCACGAGCAGTACTTC; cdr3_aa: CASSLVGRAHEQYF
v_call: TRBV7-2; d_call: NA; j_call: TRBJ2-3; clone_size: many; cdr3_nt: TGTGCCAGCAGCTTAGGGGTCGAGAGTACGCAGTATTTT; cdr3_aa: CASSLGVESTQYF
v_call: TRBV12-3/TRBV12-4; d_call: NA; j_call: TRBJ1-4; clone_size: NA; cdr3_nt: TGTGCCAGCATACGCAGGGTGGGTGAAAAACTGTTTTTT; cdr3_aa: CASIRRVGEKLFF
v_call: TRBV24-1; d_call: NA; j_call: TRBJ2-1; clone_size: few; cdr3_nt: TGTGCCACCATGGATTCCAATGAGCAGTTCTTC; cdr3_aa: CATMDSNEQFF
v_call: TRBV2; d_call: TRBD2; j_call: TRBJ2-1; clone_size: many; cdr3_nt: TGTGCCAGCCGACTAGCGGGAGGGAATGAGCAGTTCTTC; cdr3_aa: CASRLAGGNEQFF
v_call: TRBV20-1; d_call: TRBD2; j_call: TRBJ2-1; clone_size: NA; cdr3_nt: TGCAGTGCTAGCGGGGGACTAGATTACGTCGAGCAGTTCTTC; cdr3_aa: CSASGGLDYVEQFF
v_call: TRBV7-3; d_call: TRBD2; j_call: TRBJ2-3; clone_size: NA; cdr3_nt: TGTGCCAGCAGCTTATTGTTTAGCAGGTGGGCGGGGGGCACAGATACGCAGTATTTT; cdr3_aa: CASSLLFSRWAGGTDTQYF
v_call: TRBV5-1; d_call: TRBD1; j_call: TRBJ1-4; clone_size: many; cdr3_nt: TGCGCCAGCAGCTTGCCAGGGGGCGGTGAAAAACTGTTTTTT; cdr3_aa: CASSLPGGGEKLFF
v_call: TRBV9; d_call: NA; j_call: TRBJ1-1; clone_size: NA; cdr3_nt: TGTGCCAGCAGCGGTGGGAATGCGAACACTGAAGCTTTCTTT; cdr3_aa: CASSGGNANTEAFF
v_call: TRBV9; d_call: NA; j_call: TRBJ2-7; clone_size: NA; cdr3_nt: TGTGCCAGCAGCGTAGTAGACGGCTACGAGCAGTACTTC; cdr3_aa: CASSVVDGYEQYF
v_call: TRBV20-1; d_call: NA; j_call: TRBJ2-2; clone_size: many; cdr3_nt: TGCAGTGCCCCGCGGGCATCCGGGGAGCTGTTTTTT; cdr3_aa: CSAPRASGELFF
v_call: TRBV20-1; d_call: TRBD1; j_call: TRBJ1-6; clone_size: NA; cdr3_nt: TGCAGTGCTCCTGGACAGGGAAGTTCACCCCTCCACTTT; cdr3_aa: CSAPGQGSSPLHF
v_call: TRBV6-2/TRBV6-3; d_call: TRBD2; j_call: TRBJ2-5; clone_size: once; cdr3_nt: TGTGCCAGCAGTTGGATAGCGGGCTATCAAGAGACCCAGTACTTC; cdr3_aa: CASSWIAGYQETQYF
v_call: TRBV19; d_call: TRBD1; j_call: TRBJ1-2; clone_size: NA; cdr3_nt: TGTGCCAGTAGCGGACAGGGTGGGGAGTCCTATGGCTACACCTTC; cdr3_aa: CASSGQGGESYGYTF
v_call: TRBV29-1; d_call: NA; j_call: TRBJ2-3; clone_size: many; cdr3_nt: TGCAGCGTTGATACGCGGTTTAGCACAGATACGCAGTATTTT; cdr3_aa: CSVDTRFSTDTQYF
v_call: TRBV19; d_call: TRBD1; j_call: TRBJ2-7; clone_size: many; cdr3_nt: TGTGCCAGTAGTATATACAGGGGGCGCGATTACGAGCAGTACTTC; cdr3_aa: CASSIYRGRDYEQYF
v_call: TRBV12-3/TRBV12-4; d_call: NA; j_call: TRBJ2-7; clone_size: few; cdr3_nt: TGTGCCAGCAGTCCAAGATCCTACGAGCAGTACTTC; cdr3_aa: CASSPRSYEQYF
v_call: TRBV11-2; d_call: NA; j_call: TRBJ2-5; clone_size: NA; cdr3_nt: TGTGCCAGCAGCCCTAGGACTAACGAGGGGACCCAGTACTTC; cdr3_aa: CASSPRTNEGTQYF
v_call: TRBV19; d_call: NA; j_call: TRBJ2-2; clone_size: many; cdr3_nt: TGTGCCAGTAAGGAGCGCCTCGCGAACACCGGGGAGCTGTTTTTT; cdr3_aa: CASKERLANTGELFF
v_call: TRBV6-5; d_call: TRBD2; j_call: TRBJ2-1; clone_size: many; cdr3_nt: TGTGCCAGCAGTTATGGGCTAGCGGGACCGCAGTTCTTC; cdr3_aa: CASSYGLAGPQFF
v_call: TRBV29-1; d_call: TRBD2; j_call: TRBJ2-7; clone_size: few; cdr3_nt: TGCAGCGTTGGGGGCGGGAGCGCCTACGAGCAGTACTTC; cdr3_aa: CSVGGGSAYEQYF
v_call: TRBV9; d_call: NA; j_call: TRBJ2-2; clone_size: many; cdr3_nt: TGTGCCAGCGCGGGACGGGAAATCACCGGGGAGCTGTTTTTT; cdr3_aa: CASAGREITGELFF
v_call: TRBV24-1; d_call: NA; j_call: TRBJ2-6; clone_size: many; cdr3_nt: TGTGCCACCAGTGCCTCCGGGGCAGGTGGGGCCAACGTCCTGACTTTC; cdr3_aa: CATSASGAGGANVLTF
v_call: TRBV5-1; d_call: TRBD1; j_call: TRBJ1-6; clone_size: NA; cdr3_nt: TGCGCCAGCAGCTTGTCCGGGACAGGGGATAATTCACCCCTCCACTTT; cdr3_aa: CASSLSGTGDNSPLHF
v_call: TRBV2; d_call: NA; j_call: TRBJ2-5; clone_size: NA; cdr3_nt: TGTGCCAGCAGTTACGCCTGGGCCGGGGAGACCCAGTACTTC; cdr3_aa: CASSYAWAGETQYF
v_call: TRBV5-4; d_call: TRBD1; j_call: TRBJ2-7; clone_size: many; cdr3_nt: TGTGCCAGCAGCTCCCGGGACAGGAGCTCCTACGAGCAGTACTTC; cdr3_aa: CASSSRDRSSYEQYF